The next 28 T cell receptor beta chains were all read from a single sample in a study of T cells in Graves' hyperthyroidism and ophthalmopathy. The source material, RNA transcripts, was used to amplify TCR beta CDR3 regions. The HTBI primer set drove a first-round RT-PCR of the TCR CDR3. TCRdb recomputed calls from the multiplex PCR reads with MiXCR, one row per CDR3 protein. In the table there are about 770,000 distinct CDR3 sequences, approximately 19% of which are singletons. What was sequenced was blood. These receptors were obtained from a woman in her 50s with Graves' hyperthyroidism that later progressed to Graves' ophthalmopathy.

The J gene is TRBJ1-5, the V gene TRBV4-2; D is unclear. CDR3 size: 17 residues. Germline CDR1 LGHNA, CDR2 YNFKEQ. Trimming removed 4 bases from V and 0 bases from J, with 16 bases in between. Here the CDR3 DNA reads TGTGCCAGCAGCCCCCAAGGGAAAGGTGATAGCAATCAGCCCCAGCATTTT. Protein product: CASSPQGKGDSNQPQHF.

The chain carries TRBV7-2 and TRBJ1-2, with D possibly matching TRBD1 (5 bases). In germline, CDR1 is SGHTA, CDR2 FQGNSA. The V and J ends lost 3 bases and 4 bases respectively, with 9 bases between them. This CDR3 has 13 amino acids. The CDR3 DNA follows: TGTGCCAGCAGCTTGACAGCATTCTATGGCTACACCTTC. Its protein is CASSLTAFYGYTF.

This chain joins TRBV7-9 and TRBJ2-7; 8 nucleotides agree with TRBD1. CDR1 is SEHNR, CDR2 FQNEAQ, per germline (reference sequence). V dropped 5 bases and J dropped 5; count of bases not matched to a gene: 11. This CDR3 comprises 15 residues. The CDR3 DNA reads TGTGCCAGCAGCCCAGTCGGACAGGGAGGCAACGAGCAGTACTTC. Its protein product is CASSPVGQGGNEQYF.

This clonotype occurred a few times. V is TRBV6-5 and J is TRBJ2-1; D not resolved. Germline-derived CDR1 and CDR2 are MNHEY and SVGAGI. The length of the CDR3 is 14 residues. V was shortened by 0 bases and J by 9 bases, with 12 bases between the two germline ends. The CDR3 DNA sequence: TGTGCCAGCAGTTACTCGACGACCTTCAGTGAGCAGTTCTTC. Translation gives CASSYSTTFSEQFF.

This clonotype was counted many times. V gene TRBV12-3 or TRBV12-4 combines with J gene TRBJ2-1; 11 nucleotides align to TRBD2. Unmatched junction bases numbered 7, after V lost 6 bases and J lost 6 bases. There are 15 residues in the CDR3. CDR3 sequence reads: CASRVAGGPINEQFF. CDR3 bases: TGTGCCAGCAGGGTAGCGGGGGGGCCAATCAATGAGCAGTTCTTC.

Only a few counts were recorded for this clonotype. V is TRBV20-1 and J is TRBJ1-1, with D possibly matching TRBD1 (5 bases). Germline V CDR1 and CDR2: DFQATT, SNEGSKA (reference sequence). V lost 1 base and J 0 bases, leaving 12 bases between the germline ends. This CDR3 contains 15 residues. As DNA, the CDR3 is TGCAGTGCTAGAGTAGGGGAGGTGCTGAACACTGAAGCTTTCTTT. Amino acid sequence: CSARVGEVLNTEAFF.

Concerning this clonotype itself: At one end, the junction sequence differs from germline, possibly due to a read error. The V call is TRBV7-7, the J call TRBJ2-5, with no clear D. The germline V gene encodes CDR1 SSHAT and CDR2 FNYEAQ (reference sequence). The CDR3 is made up of 13 amino acids. The chain's CDR3 is CASSFAGVETQYF. CDR3 DNA: TGTGCTAGCAGCTTCGCTGGGGTTGAGACCCAGTACTTC. Based on the CDR3 plus reference TRBV7-7 and TRBJ2-5, the full variable domain is GAGVSQSPRYKVTKRGQDVTLRCDPISSHATLYWYQQALGQGPEFLTYFNYEAQPDKSGLPSDRFSAERPEGSISTLTIQRTEQRDSAMYRCASSFAGVETQYFGPGTRLLVL.

This clonotype showed up just a few times. CDR3 nucleotide sequence: TGTGCCAGCAGCTTACCAGGGGGAGCCTACAATGAGCAGTTCTTC. This codes for CASSLPGGAYNEQFF. This chain joins TRBV7-9 and TRBJ2-1, with 7 bases matching TRBD1. This CDR3 has 15 residues. Unmatched junction bases numbered 3, after V lost 2 bases and J lost 2 bases. Germline values: CDR1 SEHNR, CDR2 FQNEAQ (reference sequence). The full variable domain, with the rest looked up from reference TRBV7-9 and TRBJ2-1, is DTGVSQNPRHKITKRGQNVTFRCDPISEHNRLYWYRQTLGQGPEFLTYFQNEAQLEKSRLLSDRFSAERPKGSFSTLEIQRTEQGDSAMYLCASSLPGGAYNEQFFGPGTRLTVL.

The chain combines TRBV5-1 with TRBJ1-6; the D gene is possibly TRBD1 (5 bases). This CDR3 contains 14 residues. Deletions cut 2 bases from V and 8 bases from J, with 11 bases between. CDR1 is SGHRS and CDR2 is YFSETQ in the germline V gene. The CDR3 loop reads CASSLPGLDSPLHF. DNA of the CDR3: TGCGCCAGCAGCTTACCGGGACTTGATTCACCCCTCCACTTT.

This clonotype was observed at least ten times. The rearrangement links TRBV18 to TRBJ2-1; 8 nucleotides line up with TRBD1. V shed 3 bases and J 8 bases; nucleotides not matched to a gene: 9. The CDR3 contains 15 residues. From germline, CDR1 is KGHSH and CDR2 LQKENI. CDR3 DNA: TGTGCCAGCTCACCCCCACAGGGGGAGATTTATGAGCAGTTCTTC. This sequence encodes CASSPPQGEIYEQFF. The full variable domain, in which reference TRBV18 and TRBJ2-1 provide the parts outside the CDR3, is NAGVMQNPRHLVRRRGQEARLRCSPMKGHSHVYWYRQLPEEGLKFMVYLQKENIIDESGMPKERFSAEFPKEGPSILRIQQVVRGDSAAYFCASSPPQGEIYEQFFGPGTRLTVL.

The chain couples TRBV27 to TRBJ1-2, with D unclear. With 5 bases removed from V and 5 bases from J, the gap between germline ends came to 21 bases. Germline V gene lookup returns CDR1 MNHEY and CDR2 SMNVEV (reference sequence). The CDR3 contains 16 residues. CDR3 nucleotide sequence: TGTGCCAGCAGTCCCTCAGACAAACGTGTCGGTTATGGCTACACCTTC. This codes for CASSPSDKRVGYGYTF.

In this sample, this clonotype turned up many times. The rearrangement uses TRBV18 and TRBJ2-7; TRBD1 or TRBD2 may be the D gene (5 bases each). Trimming cost V 0 bases and J 4 bases, with 13 bases left between them. The CDR3 has 15 amino acids. The V gene's germline CDR1 is KGHSH and CDR2 LQKENI. The DNA for the CDR3 is TGTGCCAGCTCACCACCCACGGGGCCGAGTTACGAGCAGTACTTC. Its protein is CASSPPTGPSYEQYF. The complete variable domain, with remaining parts taken from reference TRBV18 and TRBJ2-7, reads NAGVMQNPRHLVRRRGQEARLRCSPMKGHSHVYWYRQLPEEGLKFMVYLQKENIIDESGMPKERFSAEFPKEGPSILRIQQVVRGDSAAYFCASSPPTGPSYEQYFGPGTRLTVT.

The chain employs TRBV4-1 and TRBJ1-1; 7 bases are a match to TRBD1. Germline values: CDR1 MGHRA, CDR2 YSYEKL. This CDR3 is built from 16 residues. Trimming at V came to 4 bases and at J to 0 bases, leaving 8 bases not matched to a gene. For the CDR3, the DNA is TGCGCCAGCAGCCCCTGGGACAGTTTCGTGAACACTGAAGCTTTCTTT. Translation: CASSPWDSFVNTEAFF.

The rearrangement links TRBV20-1 to TRBJ1-5; D call uncertain. Trimming removed 4 bases from V and 9 bases from J, with 10 bases in between. CDR3 size: 11 residues. From germline, CDR1 is DFQATT and CDR2 SNEGSKA (reference sequence). CDR3: CSAIRWGPQHF. The DNA of the CDR3 is TGCAGTGCTATCAGGTGGGGGCCCCAGCATTTT.

This clonotype was found many times. This chain links TRBV5-1 with TRBJ1-3; D is unresolved. With 1 base removed from V and 2 bases from J, the gap between germline ends came to 13 bases. Germline V gene lookup returns CDR1 SGHRS and CDR2 YFSETQ. The CDR3 runs 16 residues. The chain's CDR3 is CASSLNGNRAGNTIYF. CDR3 coding DNA: TGCGCCAGCAGCTTGAATGGGAATAGGGCTGGAAACACCATATATTTT.

This clonotype was found a few times. The CDR3 protein is CASSQDPGQGFYEQYF. CDR3 nucleotides: TGCGCCAGCAGCCAGGACCCGGGACAGGGATTCTACGAGCAGTACTTC. The chain carries TRBV4-1 and TRBJ2-7; 9 nucleotides line up with TRBD1. The germline V gene has CDR1 MGHRA and CDR2 YSYEKL. This CDR3 comprises 16 residues. Germline trimming cut 3 bases from V and 3 bases from J; bases unmatched to any gene: 9.

The V gene is TRBV29-1, the J gene TRBJ1-1; 7 bases align to TRBD1. CDR1 SQVTM and CDR2 ANQGSEA come from the germline V gene. This CDR3 is 14 amino acids long. Trimming took 5 bases from V and 3 from J; bases not matched to a gene: 9. The CDR3 region is CSVMLGGGYTEAFF. The CDR3 bases are TGCAGCGTTATGCTGGGAGGGGGCTACACTGAAGCTTTCTTT.

In its sample, this clonotype was seen many times. The chain carries TRBV3-1 and TRBJ2-5, with D perhaps matching TRBD1 (6 bases). The CDR3 runs 13 residues. Trimming removed 1 base at V and 5 bases at J, with 8 bases between. CDR1 is LGHDT, CDR2 YNNKEL, per germline (reference sequence). This CDR3 is CASSQVGAETQYF. The CDR3 DNA reads TGTGCCAGCAGCCAAGTGGGGGCGGAGACCCAGTACTTC.

This chain links TRBV7-9 with TRBJ2-7, with 7 bases aligning to TRBD2. The CDR3 consists of 16 residues. The germline CDR1 and CDR2 sequences are SEHNR and FQNEAQ (reference sequence). The trim removed 1 base at V and 3 bases at J, leaving 9 bases unmatched. The CDR3: CASSLVSKRGRYEQYF. The CDR3 DNA is TGTGCCAGCAGCTTAGTATCCAAGCGGGGCCGCTACGAGCAGTACTTC.

The chain uses TRBV28 and TRBJ1-2, with TRBD1 identical over 12 bases. Germline-derived CDR1 and CDR2 are MDHEN and SYDVKM. The CDR3 loop spans 13 amino acids. With V trimmed by 6 bases and J by 8 bases, 4 bases remained unmatched. CDR3 DNA: TGTGCCAGCAGGGGACAGGGGGCGGGAGGCTACACCTTC. It translates to CASRGQGAGGYTF.

Only a few counts were recorded for this clonotype. This chain uses TRBV18 with TRBJ2-1; the D call may be TRBD1 or TRBD2 (5 bases each). Between the trimmed V and J ends, which lost 6 bases and 9 bases, there was a span of 18 bases. The CDR3 is 14 residues long. In germline, CDR1 is KGHSH, CDR2 LQKENI. DNA for the CDR3: TGTGCCAGCTCCCCCTGGGGGTTGGTCGGTGAGCAGTTCTTC. This translates into CASSPWGLVGEQFF.

The chain recombines TRBV11-2 with TRBJ2-2; D is undetermined. Trimming stripped 4 bases from V and 6 bases from J, with 15 bases between. CDR3 length equals 15 residues. CDR1 and CDR2 from the germline V gene are SGHAT and FQNNGV. CDR3 residues: CASSSSLVRAGELFF. The CDR3, as DNA: TGTGCCAGCAGCTCATCATTGGTCCGGGCCGGGGAGCTGTTTTTT. The full variable domain, rest sourced from reference TRBV11-2 and TRBJ2-2, is EAGVAQSPRYKIIEKRQSVAFWCNPISGHATLYWYQQILGQGPKLLIQFQNNGVVDDSQLPKDRFSAERLKGVDSTLKIQPAKLEDSAVYLCASSSSLVRAGELFFGEGSRLTVL.

V is TRBV19 and J is TRBJ1-1, with D perhaps TRBD1 (5 bases). The V and J ends lost 9 bases and 7 bases respectively, with 18 bases between them. Germline lookup yields CDR1 LNHDA and CDR2 SQIVND (reference sequence). This CDR3 contains 13 residues. CDR3 region: CASNRQRNVEAFF. The CDR3 nucleotides are TGTGCCAGCAACCGACAGAGGAACGTTGAAGCTTTCTTT. The variable domain in full, completed from reference TRBV19 and TRBJ1-1, reads DGGITQSPKYLFRKEGQNVTLSCEQNLNHDAMYWYRQDPGQGLRLIYYSQIVNDFQKGDIAEGYSVSREKKESFPLTVTSAQKNPTAFYLCASNRQRNVEAFFGQGTRLTVV.

This clonotype was seen more than once but under ten times. The J gene is TRBJ2-2, the V gene TRBV7-3; 10 bases align to TRBD1. This CDR3 has 15 residues. The germline V gene encodes CDR1 SGHTA and CDR2 FQGTGA. V lost 5 bases to trimming and J lost 6 bases; unmatched junction nucleotides: 6. The CDR3 loop reads CASSRDRGGSGELFF. DNA for the CDR3: TGTGCCAGCAGCCGGGACAGGGGAGGATCCGGGGAGCTGTTTTTT.

The V and J genes are TRBV27 and TRBJ1-2; a possible D gene is TRBD1 (6 bases). The length of the CDR3 is 14 residues. Germline V gene data show CDR1 as MNHEY and CDR2 as SMNVEV (reference sequence). Trimming took off 4 bases at V and 2 bases at J, with 11 bases between the two ends. The CDR3 protein is CASSYREGNYGYTF. The CDR3 DNA follows: TGTGCCAGCAGTTACAGGGAAGGGAACTATGGCTACACCTTC.

The gene calls are TRBV4-2 and TRBJ2-7; TRBD2 matches 13 bases. Germline CDR1 reads LGHNA; CDR2 reads YNFKEQ. This CDR3 contains 15 residues. The trim removed 6 bases at V and 4 bases at J, leaving 6 bases unmatched. Here the CDR3 reads CASSQLAGGKYEQYF. CDR3 sequence (DNA): TGTGCCAGCAGTCAACTAGCGGGGGGGAAGTACGAGCAGTACTTC.

This clonotype was seen ten or more times. In nucleotides, the CDR3 is TGCAGTGCTAGAGATAGAGCAGCGGGGGCCTATTACAATGAGCAGTTCTTC. Its translation is CSARDRAAGAYYNEQFF. The chain employs TRBV20-1 and TRBJ2-1; 8 positions agree with TRBD2. In germline, CDR1 is DFQATT, CDR2 SNEGSKA (reference sequence). The CDR3 totals 17 residues. J gave up 4 bases and V 0 bases, and 11 bases lay outside the gene matches.

This clonotype was counted ten times or more. CDR3 protein: CASSVLSKTQYF. The CDR3 DNA follows: TGTGCCAGCAGTGTCCTTTCCAAGACCCAGTACTTC. The rearrangement uses TRBV2 and TRBJ2-5, with D uncertain. Germline lookup yields CDR1 SNHLY and CDR2 FYNNEI. This CDR3 has 12 residues. V gave up 4 bases and J gave up 6 bases, with 9 bases separating them.